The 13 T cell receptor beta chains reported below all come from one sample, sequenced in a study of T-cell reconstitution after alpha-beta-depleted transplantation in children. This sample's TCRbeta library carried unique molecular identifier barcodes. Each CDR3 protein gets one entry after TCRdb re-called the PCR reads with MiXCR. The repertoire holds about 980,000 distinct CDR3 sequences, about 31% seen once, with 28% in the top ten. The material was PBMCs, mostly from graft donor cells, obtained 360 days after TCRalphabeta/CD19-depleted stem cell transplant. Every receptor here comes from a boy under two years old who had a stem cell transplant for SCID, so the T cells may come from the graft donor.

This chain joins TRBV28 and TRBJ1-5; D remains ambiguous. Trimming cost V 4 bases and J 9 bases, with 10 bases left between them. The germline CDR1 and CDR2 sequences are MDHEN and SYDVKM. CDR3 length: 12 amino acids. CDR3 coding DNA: TGTGCCAGCAGTTCAGGACGTTGGCCCCAGCATTTT. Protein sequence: CASSSGRWPQHF.

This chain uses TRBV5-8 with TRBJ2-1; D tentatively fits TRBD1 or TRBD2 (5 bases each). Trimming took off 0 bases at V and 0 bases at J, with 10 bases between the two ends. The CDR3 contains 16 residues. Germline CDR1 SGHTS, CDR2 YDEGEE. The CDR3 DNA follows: TGTGCCAGCAGCTTGGATGGGACGGTCTCCTACAATGAGCAGTTCTTC. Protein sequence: CASSLDGTVSYNEQFF.

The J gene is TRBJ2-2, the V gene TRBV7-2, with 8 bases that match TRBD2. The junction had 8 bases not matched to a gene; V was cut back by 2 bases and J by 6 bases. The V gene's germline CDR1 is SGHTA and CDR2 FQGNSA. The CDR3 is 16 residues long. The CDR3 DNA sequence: TGTGCCAGCAGCTTATGGAGCGGGGGTATCTCCGGGGAGCTGTTTTTT. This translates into CASSLWSGGISGELFF.

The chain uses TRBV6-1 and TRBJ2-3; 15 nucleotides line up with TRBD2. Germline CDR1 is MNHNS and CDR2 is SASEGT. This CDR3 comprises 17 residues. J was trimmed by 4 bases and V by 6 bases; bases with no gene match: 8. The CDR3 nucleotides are TGTGCCAGCAGCCGGGGACTAGCGGGGGGAGGCGCAGATACGCAGTATTTT. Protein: CASSRGLAGGGADTQYF.

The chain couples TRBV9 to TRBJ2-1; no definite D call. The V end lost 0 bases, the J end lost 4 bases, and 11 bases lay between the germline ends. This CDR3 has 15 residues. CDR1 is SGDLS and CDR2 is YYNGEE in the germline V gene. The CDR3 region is CASSVEGFSYNEQFF. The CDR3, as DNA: TGTGCCAGCAGCGTAGAGGGCTTCTCTTACAATGAGCAGTTCTTC.

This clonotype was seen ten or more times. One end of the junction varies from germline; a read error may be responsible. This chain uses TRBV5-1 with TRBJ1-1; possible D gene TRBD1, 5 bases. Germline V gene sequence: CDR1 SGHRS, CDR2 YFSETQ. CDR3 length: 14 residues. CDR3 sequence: CASSLLGVKTEAFF. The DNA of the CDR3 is TGCGCCAGCAGCTTGTTGGGGGTGAAGACTGAAGCTTTCTTT.

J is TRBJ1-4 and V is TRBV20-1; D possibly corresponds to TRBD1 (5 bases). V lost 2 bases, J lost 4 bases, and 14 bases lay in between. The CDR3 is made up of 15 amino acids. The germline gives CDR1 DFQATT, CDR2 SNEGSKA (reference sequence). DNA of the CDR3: TGCAGTGCTAGAACCTTGGGACGGGTTAATGAAAAACTGTTTTTT. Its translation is CSARTLGRVNEKLFF.

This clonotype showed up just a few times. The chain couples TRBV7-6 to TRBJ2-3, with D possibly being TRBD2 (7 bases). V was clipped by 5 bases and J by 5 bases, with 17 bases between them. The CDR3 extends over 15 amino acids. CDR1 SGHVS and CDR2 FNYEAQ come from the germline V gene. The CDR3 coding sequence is TGTGCCAGCAGCCCCTGGGGGGGCCAGGGAGATACGCAGTATTTT. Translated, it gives CASSPWGGQGDTQYF.

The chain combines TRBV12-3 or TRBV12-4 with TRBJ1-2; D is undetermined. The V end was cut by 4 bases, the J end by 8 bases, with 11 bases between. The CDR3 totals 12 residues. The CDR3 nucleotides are TGTGCCAGCAGTTCGTCCCCTCCCGGCTACACCTTC. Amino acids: CASSSSPPGYTF.

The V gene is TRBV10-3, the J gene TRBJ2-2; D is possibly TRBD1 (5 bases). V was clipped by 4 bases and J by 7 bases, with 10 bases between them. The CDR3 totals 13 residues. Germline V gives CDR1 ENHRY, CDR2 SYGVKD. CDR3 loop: CAISGRGDGELFF. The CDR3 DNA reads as TGTGCCATCAGTGGAAGGGGTGACGGGGAGCTGTTTTTT.

The CDR3 coding sequence is TGTGCCAGCAAAAGGACAGGGTCCAATCAGCCCCAGCATTTT. Translating it yields CASKRTGSNQPQHF. J is TRBJ1-5 and V is TRBV27; 8 nucleotides line up with TRBD1. Germline V gives CDR1 MNHEY, CDR2 SMNVEV (reference sequence). This CDR3 comprises 14 residues. V shed 7 bases and J 3 bases; nucleotides not matched to a gene: 5.

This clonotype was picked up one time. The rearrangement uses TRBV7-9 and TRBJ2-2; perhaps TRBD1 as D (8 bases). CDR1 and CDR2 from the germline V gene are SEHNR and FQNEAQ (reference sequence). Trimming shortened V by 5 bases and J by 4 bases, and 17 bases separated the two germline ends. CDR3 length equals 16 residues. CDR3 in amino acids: CASSRTGGVRTGELFF. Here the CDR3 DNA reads TGTGCCAGCAGCCGAACAGGGGGGGTGCGCACCGGGGAGCTGTTTTTT. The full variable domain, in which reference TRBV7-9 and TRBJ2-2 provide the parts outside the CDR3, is DTGVSQNPRHKITKRGQNVTFRCDPISEHNRLYWYRQTLGQGPEFLTYFQNEAQLEKSRLLSDRFSAERPKGSFSTLEIQRTEQGDSAMYLCASSRTGGVRTGELFFGEGSRLTVL.

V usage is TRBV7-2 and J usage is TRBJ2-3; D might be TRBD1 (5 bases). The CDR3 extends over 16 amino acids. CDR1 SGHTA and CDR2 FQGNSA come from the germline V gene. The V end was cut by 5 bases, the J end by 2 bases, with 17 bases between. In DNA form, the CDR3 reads TGTGCCAGCAGCCAACTCGACAGAAAACACACAGATACGCAGTATTTT. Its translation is CASSQLDRKHTDTQYF. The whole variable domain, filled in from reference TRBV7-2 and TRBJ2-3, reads GAGVSQSPSNKVTEKGKDVELRCDPISGHTALYWYRQSLGQGLEFLIYFQGNSAPDKSGLPSDRFSAERTGGSVSTLTIQRTQQEDSAVYLCASSQLDRKHTDTQYFGPGTRLTVL.